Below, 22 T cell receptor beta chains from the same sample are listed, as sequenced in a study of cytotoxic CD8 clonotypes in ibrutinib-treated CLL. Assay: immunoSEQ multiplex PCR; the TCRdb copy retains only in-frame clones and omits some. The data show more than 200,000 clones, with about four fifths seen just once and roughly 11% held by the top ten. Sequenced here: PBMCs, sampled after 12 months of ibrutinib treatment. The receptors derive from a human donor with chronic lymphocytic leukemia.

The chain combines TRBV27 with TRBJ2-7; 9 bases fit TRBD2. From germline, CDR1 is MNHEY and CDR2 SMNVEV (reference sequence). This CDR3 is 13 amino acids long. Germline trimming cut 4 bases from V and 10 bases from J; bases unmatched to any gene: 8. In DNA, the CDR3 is TGTGCCAGCAGTTCCGGACTAGCGTTGAAACAGTACTTC. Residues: CASSSGLALKQYF.

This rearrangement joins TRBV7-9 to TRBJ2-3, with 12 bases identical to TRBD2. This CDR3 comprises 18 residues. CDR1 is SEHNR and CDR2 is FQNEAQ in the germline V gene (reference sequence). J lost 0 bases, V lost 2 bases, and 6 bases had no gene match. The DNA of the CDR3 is TGTGCCAGCAGCTTACCTAGCGGGAGGGCCGGTAGCACAGATACGCAGTATTTT. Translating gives CASSLPSGRAGSTDTQYF.

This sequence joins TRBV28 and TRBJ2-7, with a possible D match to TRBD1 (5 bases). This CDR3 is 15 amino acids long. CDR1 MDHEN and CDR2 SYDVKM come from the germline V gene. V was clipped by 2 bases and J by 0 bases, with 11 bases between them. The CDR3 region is CASSLQGRYSYEQYF. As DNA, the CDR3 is TGTGCCAGCAGTTTACAGGGCAGGTACTCCTACGAGCAGTACTTC.

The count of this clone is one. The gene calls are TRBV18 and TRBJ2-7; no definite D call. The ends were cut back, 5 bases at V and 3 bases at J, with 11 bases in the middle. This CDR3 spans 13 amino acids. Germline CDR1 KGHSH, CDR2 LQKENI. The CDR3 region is CASSVHADYEQYF. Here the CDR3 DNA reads TGTGCCAGCTCAGTTCACGCGGACTACGAGCAGTACTTC.

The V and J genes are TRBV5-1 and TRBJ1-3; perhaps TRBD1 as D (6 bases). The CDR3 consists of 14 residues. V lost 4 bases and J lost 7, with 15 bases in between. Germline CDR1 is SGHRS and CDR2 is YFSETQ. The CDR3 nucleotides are TGCGCCAGCAGCCCGGGGACACCGCAGAACACCATATATTTT. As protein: CASSPGTPQNTIYF.

The CDR3 bases are TGCGCCAGCAGTCTGGACGCATCCTACGAGCAGTACTTC. This translates into CASSLDASYEQYF. The chain couples TRBV5-1 to TRBJ2-7; the D is unclear. Trimming took 5 bases from V and 1 from J, leaving 10 bases between them. The length of the CDR3 is 13 residues. Per the germline V gene, CDR1 is SGHRS and CDR2 is YFSETQ.

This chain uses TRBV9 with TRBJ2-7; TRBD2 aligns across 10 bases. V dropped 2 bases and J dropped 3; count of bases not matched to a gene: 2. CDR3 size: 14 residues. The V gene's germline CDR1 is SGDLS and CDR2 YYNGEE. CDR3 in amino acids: CASSVGTSVYEQYF. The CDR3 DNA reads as TGTGCCAGCAGCGTTGGGACTAGCGTCTACGAGCAGTACTTC.

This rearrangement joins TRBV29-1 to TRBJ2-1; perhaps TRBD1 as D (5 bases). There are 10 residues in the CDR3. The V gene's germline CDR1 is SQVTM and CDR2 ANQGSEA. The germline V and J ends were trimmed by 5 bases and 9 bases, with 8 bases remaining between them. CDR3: CSVLQGEQFF. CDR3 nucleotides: TGCAGCGTTCTCCAGGGTGAGCAGTTCTTC.

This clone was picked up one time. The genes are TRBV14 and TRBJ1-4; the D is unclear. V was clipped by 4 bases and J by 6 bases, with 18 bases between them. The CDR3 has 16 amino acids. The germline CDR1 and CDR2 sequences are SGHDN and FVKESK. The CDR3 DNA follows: TGTGCCAGCAGCCCGCGAGGTGTTCCTGGGTATGAAAAACTGTTTTTT. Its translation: CASSPRGVPGYEKLFF.

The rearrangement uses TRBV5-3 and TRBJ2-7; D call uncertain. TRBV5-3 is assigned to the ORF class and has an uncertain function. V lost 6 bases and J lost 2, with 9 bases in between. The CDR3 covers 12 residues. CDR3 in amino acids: CARKTKTYEQYF. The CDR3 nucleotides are TGTGCCAGAAAAACTAAAACCTACGAGCAGTACTTC.

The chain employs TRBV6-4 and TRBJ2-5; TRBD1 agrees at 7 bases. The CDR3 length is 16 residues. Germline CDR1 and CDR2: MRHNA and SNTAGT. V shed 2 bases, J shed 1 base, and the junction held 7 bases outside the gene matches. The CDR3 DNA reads TGTGCCAGCAGTGACCCCCGGGACAGCTTCCAAGAGACCCAGTACTTC. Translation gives CASSDPRDSFQETQYF.

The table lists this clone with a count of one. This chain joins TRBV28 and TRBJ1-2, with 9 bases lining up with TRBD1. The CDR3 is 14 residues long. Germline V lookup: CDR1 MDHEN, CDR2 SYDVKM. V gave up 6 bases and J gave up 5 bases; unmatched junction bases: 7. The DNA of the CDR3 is TGTGCCAGCAGCCCCGGGACAGGGAAGTATGGCTACACCTTC. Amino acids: CASSPGTGKYGYTF.

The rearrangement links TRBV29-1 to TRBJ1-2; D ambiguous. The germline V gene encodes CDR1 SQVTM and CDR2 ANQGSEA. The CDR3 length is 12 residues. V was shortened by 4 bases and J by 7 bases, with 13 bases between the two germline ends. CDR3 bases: TGCAGCGTTGGTCGCCCTGGTGGTGGCTACACCTTC. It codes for CSVGRPGGGYTF.

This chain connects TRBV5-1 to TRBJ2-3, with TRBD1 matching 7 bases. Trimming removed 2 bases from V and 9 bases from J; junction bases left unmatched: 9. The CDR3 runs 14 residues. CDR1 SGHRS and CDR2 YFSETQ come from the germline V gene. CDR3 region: CASSFSGTDETQYF. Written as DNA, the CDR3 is TGCGCCAGCAGCTTCTCCGGGACAGACGAGACGCAGTATTTT. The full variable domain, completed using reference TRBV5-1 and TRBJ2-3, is KAGVTQTPRYLIKTRGQQVTLSCSPISGHRSVSWYQQTPGQGLQFLFEYFSETQRNKGNFPGRFSGRQFSNSRSEMNVSTLELGDSALYLCASSFSGTDETQYFGPGTRLTVL.

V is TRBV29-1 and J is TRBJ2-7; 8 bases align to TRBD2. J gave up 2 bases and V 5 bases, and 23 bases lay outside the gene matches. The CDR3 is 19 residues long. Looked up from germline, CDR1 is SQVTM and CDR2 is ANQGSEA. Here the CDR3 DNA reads TGCAGCGTTTATAGGGGTACTACTAGCGGAGGTCCCCTTGCCTACGAGCAGTACTTC. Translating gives CSVYRGTTSGGPLAYEQYF.

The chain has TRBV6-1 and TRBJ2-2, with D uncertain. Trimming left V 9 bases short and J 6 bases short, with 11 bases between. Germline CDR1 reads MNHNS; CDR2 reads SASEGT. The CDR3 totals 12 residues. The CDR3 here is CASARVPGELFF. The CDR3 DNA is TGTGCCAGTGCTAGGGTACCCGGGGAGCTGTTTTTT.

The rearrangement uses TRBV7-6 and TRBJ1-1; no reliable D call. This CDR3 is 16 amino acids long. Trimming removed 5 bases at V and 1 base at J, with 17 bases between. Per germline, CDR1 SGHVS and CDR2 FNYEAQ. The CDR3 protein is CASSPPGGVGNTEAFF. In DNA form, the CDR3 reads TGTGCCAGCAGCCCTCCGGGTGGGGTAGGGAACACTGAAGCTTTCTTT. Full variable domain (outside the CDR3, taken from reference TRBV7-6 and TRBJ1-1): GAGVSQSPRYKVTKRGQDVALRCDPISGHVSLYWYRQALGQGPEFLTYFNYEAQQDKSGLPNDRFSAERPEGSISTLTIQRTEQRDSAMYRCASSPPGGVGNTEAFFGQGTRLTVV.

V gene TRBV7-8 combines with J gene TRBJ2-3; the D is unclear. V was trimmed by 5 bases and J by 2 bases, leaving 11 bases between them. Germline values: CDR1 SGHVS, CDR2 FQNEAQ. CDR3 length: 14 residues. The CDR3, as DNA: TGTGCCAGCAGCCCACCCTCCAACACAGATACGCAGTATTTT. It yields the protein CASSPPSNTDTQYF. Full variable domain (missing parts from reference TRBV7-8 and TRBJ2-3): GAGVSQSPRYKVAKRGQDVALRCDPISGHVSLFWYQQALGQGPEFLTYFQNEAQLDKSGLPSDRFFAERPEGSVSTLKIQRTQQEDSAVYLCASSPPSNTDTQYFGPGTRLTVL.

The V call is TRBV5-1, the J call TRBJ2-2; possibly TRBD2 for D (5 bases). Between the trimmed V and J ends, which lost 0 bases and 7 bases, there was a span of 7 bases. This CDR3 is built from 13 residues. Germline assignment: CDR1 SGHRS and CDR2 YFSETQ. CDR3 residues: CASSLEAGGELFF. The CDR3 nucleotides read TGCGCCAGCAGCTTGGAGGCGGGCGGGGAGCTGTTTTTT.

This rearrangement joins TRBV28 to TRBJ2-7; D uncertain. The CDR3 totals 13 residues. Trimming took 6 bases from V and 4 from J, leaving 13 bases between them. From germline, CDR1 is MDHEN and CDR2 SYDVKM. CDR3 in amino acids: CASSPPPLYEQYF. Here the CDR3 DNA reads TGTGCCAGCAGCCCGCCACCTTTATACGAGCAGTACTTC.

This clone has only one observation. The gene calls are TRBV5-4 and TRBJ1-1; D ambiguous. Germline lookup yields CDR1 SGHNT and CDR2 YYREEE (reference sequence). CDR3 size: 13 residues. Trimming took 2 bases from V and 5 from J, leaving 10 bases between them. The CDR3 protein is CASSLGIRTEAFF. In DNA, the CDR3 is TGTGCCAGCAGCTTAGGGATTCGTACTGAAGCTTTCTTT.

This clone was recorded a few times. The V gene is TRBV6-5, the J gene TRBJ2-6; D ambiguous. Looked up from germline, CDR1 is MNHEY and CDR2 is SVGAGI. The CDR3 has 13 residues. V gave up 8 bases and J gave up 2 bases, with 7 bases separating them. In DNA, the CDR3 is TGTGCCAGCGCCCTCCCTGGGGCCAACGTCCTGACTTTC. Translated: CASALPGANVLTF.